This TCR beta chain was found in a study of T cell repertoires in cytomegalovirus infection. MiXCR, run by TCRdb on the reads, gives a single entry per CDR3 protein. Of hundreds of thousands of distinct CDR3 sequences listed, 33% were seen once; the top ten hold roughly 15%. Looked up from germline, CDR1 is DFQATT and CDR2 is SNEGSKA (reference sequence). V was cut by 6 bases and J by 7 bases, with 16 bases left in between. The CDR3 spans 13 residues. This clonotype appeared a few times. Its antigen is currently unknown. The specimen comprised cultured PBMCs, sampled from culture after CMV antigen stimulation. The genes are TRBV20-1 and TRBJ2-1; D call uncertain. The clonotype comes from a human donor in good health (CMV status not recorded). Some clones in this sample may be carry-over from other donors' samples. The DNA for the CDR3 is TGCAGTGCCCGGATTCAGACATTGAATGAGCAGTTCTTC. Its protein is CSARIQTLNEQFF.